This passage covers 12 T cell receptor beta chains from one sample sequenced in a study of blood T cell repertoires in COVID-19. TCRdb's copy holds only in-frame clones and misses some; the assay was immunoSEQ multiplex PCR. Among a few hundred thousand clones listed, around four fifths were seen once. Sequencing input: PBMCs or T cells enriched from blood (not recorded which). The receptors were sampled from a man under 40 with acute COVID-19.

V and J are TRBV5-4 and TRBJ1-2, with 7 bases that match TRBD1. The junction had 10 bases not matched to a gene; V was cut back by 7 bases and J by 1 base. Germline V CDR1 and CDR2: SGHNT, YYREEE (reference sequence). This CDR3 region has 15 residues. The CDR3 DNA reads as TGTGCCAGCTTAAAACCCGGGACAGATAACTATGGCTACACCTTC. Amino acid sequence: CASLKPGTDNYGYTF. The variable domain in full, completed from reference TRBV5-4 and TRBJ1-2, reads ETGVTQSPTHLIKTRGQQVTLRCSSQSGHNTVSWYQQALGQGPQFIFQYYREEENGRGNFPPRFSGLQFPNYSSELNVNALELDDSALYLCASLKPGTDNYGYTFGSGTRLTVV.

The chain combines TRBV28 with TRBJ2-2; 9 bases map to TRBD1. CDR1 is MDHEN and CDR2 is SYDVKM in the germline V gene. This CDR3 contains 16 residues. V lost 6 bases to trimming and J lost 5 bases; unmatched junction nucleotides: 10. CDR3 loop: CASRGTGGVYTGELFF. The CDR3 DNA follows: TGTGCCAGCAGGGGCACAGGGGGCGTGTATACCGGGGAGCTGTTTTTT.

The chain combines TRBV24-1 with TRBJ2-5, with 10 bases aligning to TRBD2. Germline CDR1 KGHDR, CDR2 SFDVKD. Unmatched junction bases numbered 5, after V lost 4 bases and J lost 1 base. CDR3 size: 16 residues. CDR3 loop: CATSDSSGGAQETQYF. The DNA for the CDR3 is TGTGCCACCAGTGACTCAAGCGGGGGGGCCCAAGAGACCCAGTACTTC.

The V and J genes are TRBV6-5 and TRBJ1-6, with D maybe TRBD1 (6 bases). Deletions cut 6 bases from V and 6 bases from J, with 12 bases between. Per germline, CDR1 MNHEY and CDR2 SVGAGI. This CDR3 region has 14 residues. This CDR3 reads CASSRGGSNSPLHF. The CDR3 nucleotides read TGTGCCAGCAGCCGAGGGGGAAGTAATTCACCCCTCCACTTT.

This chain joins TRBV7-9 and TRBJ1-1; perhaps TRBD1 as D (5 bases). Germline loops: CDR1 SEHNR, CDR2 FQNEAQ (reference sequence). The CDR3 loop spans 13 amino acids. V dropped 6 bases and J dropped 6 bases, with 14 bases sitting between them. The CDR3 reads CASRGRGDPEAFF. The CDR3, as DNA: TGTGCCAGCAGAGGGCGGGGGGACCCTGAAGCTTTCTTT.

This rearrangement joins TRBV11-2 to TRBJ2-1; D perhaps matches TRBD1 (5 bases). The CDR3 has 12 residues. In germline, CDR1 is SGHAT, CDR2 FQNNGV. The germline V and J ends were trimmed by 8 bases and 12 bases, with 17 bases remaining between them. CDR3 DNA sequence: TGTGCCAGCGGCCATGGGGCCCCCGGGCAGTTCTTC. Amino acids: CASGHGAPGQFF.

This clone was recorded a few times. The gene calls are TRBV28 and TRBJ1-2; 10 nucleotides agree with TRBD1. Trimming cost V 5 bases and J 7 bases; bases outside gene matches: 7. The CDR3 consists of 14 residues. The germline CDR1 and CDR2 sequences are MDHEN and SYDVKM. The CDR3, as DNA: TGTGCCAGCAGTGAGACAGGGGGCGCCTTTGGCTACACCTTC. This encodes CASSETGGAFGYTF.

The chain carries TRBV19 and TRBJ1-5; unclear D gene. V dropped 8 bases and J dropped 5 bases, with 19 bases sitting between them. CDR3 length: 15 residues. Germline V lookup: CDR1 LNHDA, CDR2 SQIVND (reference sequence). CDR3 amino acids: CASGYAVRMDQPQHF. DNA of the CDR3: TGTGCCAGTGGCTACGCAGTCAGGATGGATCAGCCCCAGCATTTT. The entire variable domain, with the rest obtained from reference TRBV19 and TRBJ1-5, is as follows: DGGITQSPKYLFRKEGQNVTLSCEQNLNHDAMYWYRQDPGQGLRLIYYSQIVNDFQKGDIAEGYSVSREKKESFPLTVTSAQKNPTAFYLCASGYAVRMDQPQHFGDGTRLSIL.

This chain connects TRBV7-8 to TRBJ1-6; no clear D. CDR1 is SGHVS, CDR2 FQNEAQ, per germline. V lost 3 bases, J lost 7 bases, and 4 bases lay in between. The CDR3 runs 12 residues. The CDR3, as DNA: TGTGCCAGCAGCTTGAGGAATTCACCCCTCCACTTT. Translated: CASSLRNSPLHF.

The rearrangement uses TRBV6-5 and TRBJ2-3, with a weak D call TRBD1 (5 bases). V lost 6 bases, J lost 4 bases, and 11 bases lay in between. The CDR3 totals 13 residues. Germline V gene data show CDR1 as MNHEY and CDR2 as SVGAGI. CDR3 residues: CASRVGVADTQYF. The CDR3 nucleotides are TGTGCCAGCAGGGTAGGGGTGGCAGATACGCAGTATTTT.

The genes are TRBV19 and TRBJ2-3, with D perhaps TRBD2 (6 bases). Germline V CDR1 and CDR2: LNHDA, SQIVND (reference sequence). Trimming left V 8 bases short and J 6 bases short, with 6 bases between. This CDR3 has 10 residues. CDR3 sequence reads: CASGGDTQYF. The CDR3 DNA reads as TGTGCCAGTGGAGGGGATACGCAGTATTTT.

The chain recombines TRBV5-1 with TRBJ1-1; D possibly corresponds to TRBD1 (5 bases). From germline, CDR1 is SGHRS and CDR2 YFSETQ. The CDR3 is 16 residues long. The ends were cut back, 3 bases at V and 0 bases at J, with 15 bases in the middle. CDR3 protein: CASSSTVARVNTEAFF. The CDR3 DNA reads as TGCGCCAGCAGCTCGACAGTGGCCCGTGTGAACACTGAAGCTTTCTTT.